This entry features one T cell receptor (beta chain) sequence. Antigen specificity is unknown. The data are from a study of T cell responses to AZD1222 COVID-19 vaccine. V gave up 5 bases and J gave up 4 bases; unmatched junction bases: 7. This CDR3 has 15 residues. Germline V lookup: CDR1 LGHNA, CDR2 YSLEER. Only in-frame clones appear in the TCRdb table, and some are missing; sequencing was by immunoSEQ multiplex PCR. The sample records about 130,000 clones, 88% being singletons. Study-wide findings and caveats: The peak T cell response came first, and repertoires were sampled only after it. Among AZD1222 vaccinees, only 5 to 7 were seropositive at baseline. Targeting of unmutated variant regions was reportedly seen in nearly half of spike-specific TCRs.

The gene calls are TRBV4-3 and TRBJ2-2; 7 bases are shared with TRBD2. This clonotype originated in an adult in good health. The source was peripheral blood, collected on day 0 of AZD1222 vaccination. The CDR3 coding sequence is TGCGCCAGCAGCTTTGGGGGAGGGGTCACCGGGGAGCTGTTTTTT. As protein: CASSFGGGVTGELFF.